This T cell receptor (beta chain) is from a study of shared clonotypes between healthy human individuals. Notes on this clone: Its antigen is still unknown.

General study points: Non-shared clonotypes had lower generation probabilities than those shared by all four donors.

The ends were cut back, 2 bases at V and 0 bases at J, with 8 bases in the middle. Germline CDR1 is SEHNR and CDR2 is FQNEAQ (reference sequence). The CDR3 consists of 15 residues. Using immunoSEQ multiplex PCR, the repertoire was profiled, and TCRdb retains in-frame clones only, with some absent. This table has a few million clones, over 90% appearing once. The sequence derives from a man aged 18 to 29 in good health. Some clones in this sample may be carry-over from other donors' samples. The chain links TRBV7-9 to TRBJ1-5; D is unresolved. Sequencing was performed on naive CD4+ T cells from PBMCs. Specified subset: CD45RA+ positively selected. The CDR3 region is CASSLWGNSNQPQHF. Written as DNA, the CDR3 is TGTGCCAGCAGCTTATGGGGTAATAGCAATCAGCCCCAGCATTTT.